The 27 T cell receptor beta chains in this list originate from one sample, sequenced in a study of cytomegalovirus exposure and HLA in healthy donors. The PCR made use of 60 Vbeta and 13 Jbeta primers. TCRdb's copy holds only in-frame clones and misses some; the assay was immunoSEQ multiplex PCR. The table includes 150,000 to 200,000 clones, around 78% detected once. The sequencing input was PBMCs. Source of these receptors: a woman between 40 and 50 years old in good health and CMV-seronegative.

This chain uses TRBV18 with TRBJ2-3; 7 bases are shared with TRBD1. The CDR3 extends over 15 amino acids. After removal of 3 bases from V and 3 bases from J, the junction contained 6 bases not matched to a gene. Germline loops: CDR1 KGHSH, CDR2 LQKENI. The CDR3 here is CASSPDTTGTDTQYF. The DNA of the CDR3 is TGTGCCAGCTCACCGGATACGACAGGGACAGATACGCAGTATTTT.

The CDR3 protein is CASSPPRRGTGELFF. The CDR3 bases are TGTGCCAGCAGCCCCCCAAGGCGGGGCACCGGGGAGCTGTTTTTT. The rearrangement joins TRBV7-2 to TRBJ2-2; TRBD2 is a possible D gene (6 bases). The CDR3 consists of 15 residues. The germline V gene has CDR1 SGHTA and CDR2 FQGNSA. V dropped 5 bases and J dropped 4 bases, with 14 bases sitting between them.

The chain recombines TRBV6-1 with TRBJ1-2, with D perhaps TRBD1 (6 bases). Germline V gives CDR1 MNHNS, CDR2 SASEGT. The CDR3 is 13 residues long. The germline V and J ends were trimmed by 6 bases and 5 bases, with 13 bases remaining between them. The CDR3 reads CASRVQGWYGYTF. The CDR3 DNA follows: TGTGCCAGCAGGGTACAGGGTTGGTATGGCTACACCTTC.

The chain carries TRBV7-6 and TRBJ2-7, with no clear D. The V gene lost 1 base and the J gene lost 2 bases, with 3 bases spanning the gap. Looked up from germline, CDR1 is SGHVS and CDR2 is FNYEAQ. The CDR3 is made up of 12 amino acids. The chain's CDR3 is CASSLDTYEQYF. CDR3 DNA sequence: TGTGCCAGCAGCTTAGACACCTACGAGCAGTACTTC.

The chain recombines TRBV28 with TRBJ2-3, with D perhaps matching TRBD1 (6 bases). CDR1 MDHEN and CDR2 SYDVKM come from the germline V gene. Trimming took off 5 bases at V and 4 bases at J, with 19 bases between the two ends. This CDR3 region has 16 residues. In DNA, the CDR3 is TGTGCCAGCAGTGCGATATCAGGGGCCTTCCCAGATACGCAGTATTTT. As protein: CASSAISGAFPDTQYF.

The CDR3 DNA follows: TGCGCCAGCAGCCCGGGACAGAAGGAGGGCTACACCTTC. Translated, it gives CASSPGQKEGYTF. The J gene is TRBJ1-2, the V gene TRBV5-1; the match to TRBD1 covers 7 bases. After removal of 4 bases from V and 8 bases from J, the junction contained 8 bases not matched to a gene. Germline values: CDR1 SGHRS, CDR2 YFSETQ. The CDR3 has 13 amino acids. The whole variable domain, filled in from reference TRBV5-1 and TRBJ1-2, reads KAGVTQTPRYLIKTRGQQVTLSCSPISGHRSVSWYQQTPGQGLQFLFEYFSETQRNKGNFPGRFSGRQFSNSRSEMNVSTLELGDSALYLCASSPGQKEGYTFGSGTRLTVV.

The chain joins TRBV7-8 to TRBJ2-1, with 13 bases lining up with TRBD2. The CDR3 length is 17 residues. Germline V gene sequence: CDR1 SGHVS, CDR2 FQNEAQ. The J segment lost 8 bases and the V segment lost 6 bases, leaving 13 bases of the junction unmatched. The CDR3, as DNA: TGTGCCAGCAGTCAGTGGTGGACTAGCGGGAGAGAGGATGAGCAGTTCTTC. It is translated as CASSQWWTSGREDEQFF.

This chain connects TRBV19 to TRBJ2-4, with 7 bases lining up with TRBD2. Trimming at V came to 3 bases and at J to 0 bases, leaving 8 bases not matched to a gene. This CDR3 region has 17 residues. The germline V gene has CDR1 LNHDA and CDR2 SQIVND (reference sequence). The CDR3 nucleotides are TGTGCCAGTAGTATCTTAACACGGGGGGAAGCCAAAAACATTCAGTACTTC. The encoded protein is CASSILTRGEAKNIQYF.

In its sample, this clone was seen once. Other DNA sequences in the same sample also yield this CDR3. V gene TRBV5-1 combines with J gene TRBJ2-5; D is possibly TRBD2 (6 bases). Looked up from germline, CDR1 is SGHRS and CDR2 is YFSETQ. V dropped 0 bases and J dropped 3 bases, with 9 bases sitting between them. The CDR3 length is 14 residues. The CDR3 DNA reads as TGCGCCAGCAGCTTGGGAACGGGAGAAGAGACCCAGTACTTC. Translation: CASSLGTGEETQYF.

DNA of the CDR3: TGTGCCAGCAGTGCCCTACAGGGAGATCAGCCCCAGCATTTT. This gives the protein CASSALQGDQPQHF. This chain links TRBV2 with TRBJ1-5; possible D gene TRBD1, 6 bases. This CDR3 has 14 amino acids. V was pared by 4 bases and J by 5 bases, with 12 bases between. Germline CDR1 SNHLY, CDR2 FYNNEI. Full variable domain (remainder filled in from reference TRBV2 and TRBJ1-5): EPEVTQTPSHQVTQMGQEVILRCVPISNHLYFYWYRQILGQKVEFLVSFYNNEISEKSEIFDDQFSVERPDGSNFTLKIRSTKLEDSAMYFCASSALQGDQPQHFGDGTRLSIL.

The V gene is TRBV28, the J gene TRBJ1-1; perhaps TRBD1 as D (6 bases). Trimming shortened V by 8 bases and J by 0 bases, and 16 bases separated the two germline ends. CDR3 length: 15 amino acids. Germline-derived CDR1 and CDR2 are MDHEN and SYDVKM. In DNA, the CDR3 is TGTGCCAGCCAGGAGGGGGGGGAAATGAACACTGAAGCTTTCTTT. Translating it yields CASQEGGEMNTEAFF.

The CDR3 DNA reads TGTGCCTGGAGAGATATAGCGGGCCCTCAAGCACGTGAGCAGTTCTTC. It is translated as CAWRDIAGPQAREQFF. The chain uses TRBV30 and TRBJ2-1; 7 bases are a match to TRBD2. Germline lookup yields CDR1 GTSNPN and CDR2 SVGIG (reference sequence). The CDR3 loop spans 16 amino acids. The V and J ends lost 3 bases and 9 bases, in that order; junction bases with no gene match: 17.

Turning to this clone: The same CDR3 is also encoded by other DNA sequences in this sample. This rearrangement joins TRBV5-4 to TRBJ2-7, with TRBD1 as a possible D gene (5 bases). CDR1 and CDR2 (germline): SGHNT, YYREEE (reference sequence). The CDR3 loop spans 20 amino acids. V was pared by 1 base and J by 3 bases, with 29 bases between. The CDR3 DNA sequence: TGTGCCAGCAGCTTGTTTATCGGTAGAGCAAGGGGCCGTGAACACTACGAGCAGTACTTC. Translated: CASSLFIGRARGREHYEQYF.

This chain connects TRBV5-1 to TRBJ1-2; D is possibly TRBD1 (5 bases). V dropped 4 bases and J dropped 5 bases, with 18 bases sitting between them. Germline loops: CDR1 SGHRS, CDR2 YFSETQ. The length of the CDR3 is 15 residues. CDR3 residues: CASSPSGGEPYGYTF. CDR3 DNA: TGCGCCAGCAGCCCATCGGGGGGAGAACCTTATGGCTACACCTTC.

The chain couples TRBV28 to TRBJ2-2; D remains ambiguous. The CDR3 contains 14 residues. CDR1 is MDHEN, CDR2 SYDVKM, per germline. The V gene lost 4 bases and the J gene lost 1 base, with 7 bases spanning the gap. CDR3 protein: CASSSVLNTGELFF. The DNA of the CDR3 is TGTGCCAGCAGTTCAGTTCTGAACACCGGGGAGCTGTTTTTT.

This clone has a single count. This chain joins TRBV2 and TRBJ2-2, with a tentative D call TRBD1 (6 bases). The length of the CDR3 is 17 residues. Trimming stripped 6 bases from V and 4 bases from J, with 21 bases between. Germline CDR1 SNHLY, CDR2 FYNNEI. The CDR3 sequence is CASRMATRQVITGELFF. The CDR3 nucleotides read TGTGCCAGCAGGATGGCTACGCGACAGGTTATCACCGGGGAGCTGTTTTTT.

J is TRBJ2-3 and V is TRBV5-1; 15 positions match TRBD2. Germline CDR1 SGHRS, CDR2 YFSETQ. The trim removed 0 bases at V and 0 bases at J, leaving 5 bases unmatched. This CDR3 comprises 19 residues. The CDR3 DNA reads TGCGCCAGCAGCTTGGGGGGACTAGCGGGAGGATACAGCACAGATACGCAGTATTTT. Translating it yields CASSLGGLAGGYSTDTQYF. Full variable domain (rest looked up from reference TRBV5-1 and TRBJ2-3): KAGVTQTPRYLIKTRGQQVTLSCSPISGHRSVSWYQQTPGQGLQFLFEYFSETQRNKGNFPGRFSGRQFSNSRSEMNVSTLELGDSALYLCASSLGGLAGGYSTDTQYFGPGTRLTVL.

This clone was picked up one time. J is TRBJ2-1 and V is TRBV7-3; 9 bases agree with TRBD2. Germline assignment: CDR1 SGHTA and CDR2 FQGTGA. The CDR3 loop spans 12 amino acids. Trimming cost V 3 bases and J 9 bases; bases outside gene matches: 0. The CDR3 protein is CASSFSGGEQFF. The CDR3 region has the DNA TGTGCCAGCAGCTTTAGCGGGGGTGAGCAGTTCTTC.

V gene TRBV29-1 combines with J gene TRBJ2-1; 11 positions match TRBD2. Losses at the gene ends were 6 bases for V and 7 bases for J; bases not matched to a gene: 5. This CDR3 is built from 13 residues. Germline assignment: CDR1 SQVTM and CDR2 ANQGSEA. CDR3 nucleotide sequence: TGCAGCGTGCTAGCGGGGGGAGGGAATGAGCAGTTCTTC. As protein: CSVLAGGGNEQFF.

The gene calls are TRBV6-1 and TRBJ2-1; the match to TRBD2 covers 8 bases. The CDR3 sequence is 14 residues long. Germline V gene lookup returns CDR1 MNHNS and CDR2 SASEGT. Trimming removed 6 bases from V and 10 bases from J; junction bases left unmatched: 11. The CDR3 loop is CASSHERAGVEQFF. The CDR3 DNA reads TGTGCCAGCAGCCACGAAAGAGCGGGAGTAGAGCAGTTCTTC.

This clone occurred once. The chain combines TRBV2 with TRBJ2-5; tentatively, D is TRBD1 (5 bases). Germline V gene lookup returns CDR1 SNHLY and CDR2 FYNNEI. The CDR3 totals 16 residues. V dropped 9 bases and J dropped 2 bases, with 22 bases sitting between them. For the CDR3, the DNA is TGTGCCAGTGGAGAGCAGGGCCGTTTAAAACAAGAGACCCAGTACTTC. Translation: CASGEQGRLKQETQYF. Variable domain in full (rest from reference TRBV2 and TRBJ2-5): EPEVTQTPSHQVTQMGQEVILRCVPISNHLYFYWYRQILGQKVEFLVSFYNNEISEKSEIFDDQFSVERPDGSNFTLKIRSTKLEDSAMYFCASGEQGRLKQETQYFGPGTRLLVL.

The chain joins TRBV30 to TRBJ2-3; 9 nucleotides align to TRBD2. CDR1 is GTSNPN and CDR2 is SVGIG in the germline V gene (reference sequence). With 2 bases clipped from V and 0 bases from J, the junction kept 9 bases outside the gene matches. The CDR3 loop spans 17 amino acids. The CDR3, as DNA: TGTGCCTGGAGTACCCAGCTAGCGGGACCGAGCACAGATACGCAGTATTTT. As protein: CAWSTQLAGPSTDTQYF.

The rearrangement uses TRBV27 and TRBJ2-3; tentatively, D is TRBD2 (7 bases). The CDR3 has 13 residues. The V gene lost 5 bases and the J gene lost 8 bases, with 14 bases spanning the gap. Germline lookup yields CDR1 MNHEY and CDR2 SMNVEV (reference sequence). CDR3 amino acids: CASSGGGTSTQYF. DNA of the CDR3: TGTGCCAGCAGTGGGGGGGGCACCAGTACGCAGTATTTT.

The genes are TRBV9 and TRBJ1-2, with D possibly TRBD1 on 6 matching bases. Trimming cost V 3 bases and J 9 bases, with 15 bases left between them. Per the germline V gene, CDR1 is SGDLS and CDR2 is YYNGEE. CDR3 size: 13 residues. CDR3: CASSAEQGPRYTF. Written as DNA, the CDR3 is TGTGCCAGCAGCGCGGAGCAGGGGCCCCGCTACACCTTC.

CDR3 nucleotides: TGTGCCAGCAGAATGGGGTCGGAGGGACTCGGATATTATGGCTACACCTTC. This gives the protein CASRMGSEGLGYYGYTF. The V call is TRBV27, the J call TRBJ1-2; D possibly corresponds to TRBD1 (5 bases). This CDR3 contains 17 residues. Trimming took 6 bases from V and 5 from J, leaving 25 bases between them. Germline V gives CDR1 MNHEY, CDR2 SMNVEV (reference sequence).

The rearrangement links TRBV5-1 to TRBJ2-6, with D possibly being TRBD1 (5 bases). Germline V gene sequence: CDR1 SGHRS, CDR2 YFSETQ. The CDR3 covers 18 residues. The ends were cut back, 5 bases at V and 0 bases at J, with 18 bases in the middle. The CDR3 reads CASSRTTDSLSGANVLTF. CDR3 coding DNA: TGCGCCAGCAGTCGGACGACAGATAGTCTCTCTGGGGCCAACGTCCTGACTTTC.

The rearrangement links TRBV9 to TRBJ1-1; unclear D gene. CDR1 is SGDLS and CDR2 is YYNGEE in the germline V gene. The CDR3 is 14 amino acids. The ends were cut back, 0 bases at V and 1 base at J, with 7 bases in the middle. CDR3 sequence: CASSVASQNTEAFF. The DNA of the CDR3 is TGTGCCAGCAGCGTAGCAAGCCAGAACACTGAAGCTTTCTTT. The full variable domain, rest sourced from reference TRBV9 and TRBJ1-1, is DSGVTQTPKHLITATGQRVTLRCSPRSGDLSVYWYQQSLDQGLQFLIQYYNGEERAKGNILERFSAQQFPDLHSELNLSSLELGDSALYFCASSVASQNTEAFFGQGTRLTVV.